This TCR beta chain was recovered during a study of identical twins. This clonotype was seen more than once but under ten times. The germline gives CDR1 SQVTM, CDR2 ANQGSEA. The V and J ends lost 6 bases and 6 bases, in that order; junction bases with no gene match: 16. CDR3 length: 15 amino acids. TCRdb re-derived calls from the 5' RACE reads in MiXCR, one entry per CDR3 protein. There are 400,000 to 650,000 distinct CDR3 sequences in the sample; 20% to 25% occur only once, and 0.91% lies in the top ten. The same data also went into a second study, on T cells expressing NK-cell markers.

This TCR derives from a woman aged 18 to 35 in good health. The chain carries TRBV29-1 and TRBJ2-7; 8 positions agree with TRBD1. Sequenced material: CD4+ T cells sorted from blood. The CDR3 protein is CSVQLRRGRGREQYF. The CDR3 DNA sequence: TGCAGCGTCCAGTTAAGGCGTGGCAGGGGGCGCGAGCAGTACTTC.